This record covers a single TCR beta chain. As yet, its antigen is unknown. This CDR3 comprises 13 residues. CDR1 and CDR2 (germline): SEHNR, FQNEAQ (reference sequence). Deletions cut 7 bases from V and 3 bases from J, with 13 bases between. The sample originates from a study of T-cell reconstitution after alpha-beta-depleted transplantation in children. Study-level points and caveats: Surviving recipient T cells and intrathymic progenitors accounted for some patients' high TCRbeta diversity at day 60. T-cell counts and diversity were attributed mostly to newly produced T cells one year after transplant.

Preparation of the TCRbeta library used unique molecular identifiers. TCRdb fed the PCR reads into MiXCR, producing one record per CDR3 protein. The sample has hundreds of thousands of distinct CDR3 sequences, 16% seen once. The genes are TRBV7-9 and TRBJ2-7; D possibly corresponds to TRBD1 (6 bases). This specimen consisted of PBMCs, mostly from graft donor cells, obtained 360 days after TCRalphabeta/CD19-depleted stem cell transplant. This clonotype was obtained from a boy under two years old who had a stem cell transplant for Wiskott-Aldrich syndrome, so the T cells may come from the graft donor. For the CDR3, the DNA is TGTGCCAGCACACAGACAGGCGGCTACGAGCAGTACTTC. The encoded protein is CASTQTGGYEQYF.